A single T cell receptor (beta chain) is shown here with its context. Its specificity is unknown. This entry is derived from a study of radiotherapy plus CTLA-4 blockade in lung cancer. Study-wide background: An objective response was seen in around 17% of patients, and disease control in 25% to 40%. Whole-study findings and limits: Peripheral blood showed expansion of tumor-derived TCR clones after radiotherapy and ipilimumab. Per reports, early blood T cell clone dynamics, plus interferon-beta, forecast response most strongly.

Sequencing was performed with immunoSEQ multiplex PCR; in TCRdb, only in-frame clones are kept and a portion is missing. Altogether 40,000 to 50,000 clones are present, around 86% being singletons, with the ten largest covering 3% to 4%. The germline V gene has CDR1 MNHEY and CDR2 SVGAGI. J was trimmed by 10 bases and V by 2 bases; bases with no gene match: 7. This CDR3 comprises 14 residues. This TCR came from a human donor with non-small cell lung cancer who had stable disease on radiotherapy plus ipilimumab. Sequences were derived from peripheral blood, sampled from a patient treated with radiotherapy plus ipilimumab. The rearrangement uses TRBV6-5 and TRBJ1-1; TRBD1 matches at 10 bases. The CDR3 is CASSYRTGGRGAFF. The CDR3 DNA sequence: TGTGCCAGCAGTTACCGGACAGGGGGACGGGGAGCTTTCTTT.